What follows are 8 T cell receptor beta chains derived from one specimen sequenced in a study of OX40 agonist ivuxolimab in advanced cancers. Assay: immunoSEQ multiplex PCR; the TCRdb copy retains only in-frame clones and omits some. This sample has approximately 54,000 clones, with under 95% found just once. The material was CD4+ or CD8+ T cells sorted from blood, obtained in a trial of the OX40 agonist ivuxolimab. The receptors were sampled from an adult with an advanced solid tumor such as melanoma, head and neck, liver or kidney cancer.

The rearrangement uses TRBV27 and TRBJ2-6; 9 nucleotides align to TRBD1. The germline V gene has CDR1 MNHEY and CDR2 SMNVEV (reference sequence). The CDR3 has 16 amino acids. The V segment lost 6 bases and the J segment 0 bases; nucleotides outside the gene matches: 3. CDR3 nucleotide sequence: TGTGCCAGCAGCGTGACAGGGGGCTCTGGGGCCAACGTCCTGACTTTC. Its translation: CASSVTGGSGANVLTF.

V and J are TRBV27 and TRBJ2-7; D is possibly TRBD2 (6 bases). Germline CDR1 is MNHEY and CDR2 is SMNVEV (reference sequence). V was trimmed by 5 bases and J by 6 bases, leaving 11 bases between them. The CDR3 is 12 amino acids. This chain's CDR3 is CASSEGRGEQYF. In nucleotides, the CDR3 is TGTGCCAGCAGTGAAGGGCGGGGCGAGCAGTACTTC.

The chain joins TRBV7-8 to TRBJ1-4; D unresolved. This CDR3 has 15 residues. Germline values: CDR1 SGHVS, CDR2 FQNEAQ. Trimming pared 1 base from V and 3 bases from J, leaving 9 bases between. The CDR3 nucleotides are TGTGCCAGCAGCTTAGTCGGAATAGCTAATGAAAAACTGTTTTTT. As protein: CASSLVGIANEKLFF. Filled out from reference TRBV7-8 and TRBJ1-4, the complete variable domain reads GAGVSQSPRYKVAKRGQDVALRCDPISGHVSLFWYQQALGQGPEFLTYFQNEAQLDKSGLPSDRFFAERPEGSVSTLKIQRTQQEDSAVYLCASSLVGIANEKLFFGSGTQLSVL.

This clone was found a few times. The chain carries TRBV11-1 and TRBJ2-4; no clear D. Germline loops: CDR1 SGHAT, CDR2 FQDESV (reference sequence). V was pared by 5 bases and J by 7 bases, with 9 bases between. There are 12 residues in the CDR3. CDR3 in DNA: TGTGCCAGCAGCCCGACCGGGAACATTCAGTACTTC. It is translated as CASSPTGNIQYF.

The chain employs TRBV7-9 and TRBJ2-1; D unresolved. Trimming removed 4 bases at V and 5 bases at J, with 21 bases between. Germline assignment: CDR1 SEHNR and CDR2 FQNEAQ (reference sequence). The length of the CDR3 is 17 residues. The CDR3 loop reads CASSSGPFASQNNEQFF. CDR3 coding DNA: TGTGCCAGCAGCTCCGGACCATTCGCCTCCCAAAACAATGAGCAGTTCTTC.

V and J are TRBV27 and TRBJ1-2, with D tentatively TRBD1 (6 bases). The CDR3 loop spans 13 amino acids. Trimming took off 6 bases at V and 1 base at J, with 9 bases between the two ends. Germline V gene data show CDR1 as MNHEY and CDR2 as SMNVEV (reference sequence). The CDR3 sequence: CASSLQGNYGYTF. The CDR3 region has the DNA TGTGCCAGCAGCCTACAGGGTAACTATGGCTACACCTTC.

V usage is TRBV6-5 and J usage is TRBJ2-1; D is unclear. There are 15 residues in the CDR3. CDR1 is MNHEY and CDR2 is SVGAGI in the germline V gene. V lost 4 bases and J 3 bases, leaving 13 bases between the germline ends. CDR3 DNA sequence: TGTGCCAGCAGTTTCGACACGCCATACTACAATGAGCAGTTCTTC. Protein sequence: CASSFDTPYYNEQFF.

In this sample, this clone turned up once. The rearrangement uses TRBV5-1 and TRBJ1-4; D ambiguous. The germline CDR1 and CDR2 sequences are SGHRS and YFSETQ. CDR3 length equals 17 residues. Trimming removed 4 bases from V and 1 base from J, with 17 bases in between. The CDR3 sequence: CASSVNPKDQTNEKLFF. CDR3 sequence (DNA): TGCGCCAGCAGCGTCAACCCGAAGGATCAAACTAATGAAAAACTGTTTTTT.